This TCR beta chain was documented in a study of blood T cell repertoires in COVID-19. Produced via immunoSEQ multiplex PCR; TCRdb's table is partial and in-frame only. This sample has 85,000 to 120,000 clones, with approximately 84% found just once. The CDR3 sequence is 14 residues long. V lost 1 base and J lost 12, with 16 bases in between. From germline, CDR1 is KGHSH and CDR2 LQKENI. The receptor was isolated from a human donor in a cohort sampled during active COVID-19. The sample was peripheral blood. This chain joins TRBV18 and TRBJ2-1; no clear D gene. The CDR3 spells CASSPRSLGEWQFF. The CDR3 coding sequence is TGTGCCAGCTCACCACGGTCCCTAGGCGAATGGCAGTTCTTC.